The 21 T cell receptor beta chains presented below share a single source sample, sequenced in a study of breast tumors, draining lymph nodes, adjacent tissues. MiXCR, run by TCRdb on the multiplex PCR reads, gives a single entry per CDR3 protein. The sample holds about 130,000 distinct CDR3 sequences, nearly 20% seen once. Samples came from axillary lymph nodes draining the breast cancer. The sample consisted of axillary lymph node tissue. All receptors come from a female donor with breast cancer. Some clones in this sample may be carry-over from other donors' samples.

There are many counts of this clonotype. The CDR3 reads CASSEALIVRYF. The CDR3 nucleotides are TGTGCCAGCAGTGAAGCGCTTATAGTTCGGTACTTC. This chain connects TRBV2 to TRBJ2-7, with D uncertain. V lost 0 bases and J 12 bases, leaving 12 bases between the germline ends. Germline assignment: CDR1 SNHLY and CDR2 FYNNEI. The CDR3 is 12 amino acids.

Regarding this clonotype: Possible read error: a much larger clone is one base away. The genes are TRBV18 and TRBJ2-5; perhaps TRBD2 as D (6 bases). Germline V gene lookup returns CDR1 KGHSH and CDR2 LQKENI. The CDR3 runs to 15 residues. CDR3 coding DNA: TGTGCCAGCTCACCACCGAACCGCGGGGCCGAGACCCCGTACTTC. Translation: CASSPPNRGAETPYF.

The chain has TRBV20-1 and TRBJ1-2; D not certain. Germline V CDR1 and CDR2: DFQATT, SNEGSKA (reference sequence). This CDR3 has 13 amino acids. The CDR3 is CSVVAEVTYGYTF. CDR3 bases: TGCAGCGTTGTGGCGGAAGTTACCTATGGCTACACCTTC.

This clonotype has ten or more counts. The chain carries TRBV10-3 and TRBJ2-2; D unresolved. Per germline, CDR1 ENHRY and CDR2 SYGVKD. This CDR3 comprises 15 residues. The V gene lost 0 bases and the J gene lost 1 base, with 6 bases spanning the gap. The CDR3 is CAISESARNTGELFF. The CDR3 DNA reads TGTGCCATCAGTGAGTCAGCCCGGAACACCGGGGAGCTGTTTTTT.

This clonotype was counted ten times or more. This chain uses TRBV12-3 or TRBV12-4 with TRBJ2-1; perhaps TRBD1 as D (7 bases). V lost 2 bases, J lost 6 bases, and 14 bases lay in between. CDR3 length: 15 residues. The CDR3 loop reads CASSLRQGGSNEQFF. The CDR3 region has the DNA TGTGCCAGCAGTTTAAGGCAGGGGGGAAGCAATGAGCAGTTCTTC.

This clonotype was detected ten times or more. This chain joins TRBV20-1 and TRBJ2-3, with D tentatively TRBD1 (6 bases). With 3 bases removed from V and 3 bases from J, the gap between germline ends came to 16 bases. The CDR3 consists of 15 residues. Germline CDR1 reads DFQATT; CDR2 reads SNEGSKA (reference sequence). CDR3 in amino acids: CSASNAGEVTDTQYF. CDR3 DNA: TGCAGTGCTAGTAATGCAGGGGAAGTAACAGATACGCAGTATTTT.

This clonotype was seen repeatedly, ten times or more. The rearrangement links TRBV28 to TRBJ1-2; TRBD1 matches 9 bases. This CDR3 spans 16 amino acids. Germline values: CDR1 MDHEN, CDR2 SYDVKM. Trimming took 4 bases from V and 4 from J; bases not matched to a gene: 10. In DNA form, the CDR3 reads TGTGCCAGCAGTTACCATGGGCACAGGGGGCTCTATGGCTACACCTTC. Protein sequence: CASSYHGHRGLYGYTF.

A remark on this clonotype: A much larger clone differs from this one at a single base, so this may be a read error. V and J are TRBV25-1 and TRBJ1-5; the D is unclear. The CDR3 has 13 amino acids. Germline CDR1 reads MGHDK; CDR2 reads SYGVNS. In DNA, the CDR3 is TGTGCCAGCAGTGAATCTAGCAGTCAGCCCCAGCATTTT. Translating it yields CASSESSSQPQHF.

As concerns this clonotype: A read error is possible here, since a much larger clone lies one base away. This chain joins TRBV5-6 and TRBJ2-1; either TRBD1 or TRBD2 may fit D (5 bases each). The CDR3 extends over 16 amino acids. Deletions cut 0 bases from V and 7 bases from J, with 17 bases between. Germline V gives CDR1 SGHDT, CDR2 YYEEEE. This chain's CDR3 is CASSLVVGVLLNEQFF. CDR3 DNA: TGTGCCAGCAGCTTGGTAGTGGGGGTCCTGCTTAATGAGCAGTTCTTC.

This clonotype was seen ten or more times. The chain joins TRBV7-3 to TRBJ2-6; TRBD1 matches at 7 bases. The CDR3 consists of 16 residues. With V trimmed by 1 base and J by 2 bases, 2 bases remained unmatched. CDR1 is SGHTA, CDR2 FQGTGA, per germline. The CDR3 coding sequence is TGTGCCAGCAGCTTAAATAGGGGGCCTGGGGCCAACGTCCTGACTTTC. Translated: CASSLNRGPGANVLTF.

This clonotype was detected ten times or more. This sequence joins TRBV27 and TRBJ1-6; 12 bases match TRBD1. The CDR3 length is 16 residues. The trim removed 2 bases at V and 10 bases at J, leaving 6 bases unmatched. Germline values: CDR1 MNHEY, CDR2 SMNVEV (reference sequence). The CDR3 loop reads CASSLIPGTGGSPLHF. The CDR3 nucleotides read TGTGCCAGCAGTTTAATCCCGGGGACAGGGGGCTCACCCCTCCACTTT.

Many counts were recorded for this clonotype. The chain's CDR3 is CASSDSGYWPQHF. The DNA for the CDR3 is TGTGCCAGCAGTGACAGTGGATATTGGCCCCAGCATTTT. The chain employs TRBV2 and TRBJ1-5; D gene uncertain. Germline V gives CDR1 SNHLY, CDR2 FYNNEI. The CDR3 totals 13 residues. V was shortened by 3 bases and J by 9 bases, with 12 bases between the two germline ends.

Of note for this clonotype: The junction departs from the called germline gene at one end, perhaps through a read error. The gene calls are TRBV12-3 or TRBV12-4 and TRBJ1-5; perhaps TRBD1 as D (5 bases). CDR3 size: 13 residues. CDR3 sequence: CASSLGGNPPQHF. The CDR3 DNA sequence: TGTGCCAGCAGTTTAGGGGGCAATCCGCCCCAGCATTTT.

This clonotype was seen only a few times. The V and J genes are TRBV5-4 and TRBJ1-4, with D possibly being TRBD1 (5 bases). The CDR3 loop spans 16 amino acids. CDR1 is SGHNT and CDR2 is YYREEE in the germline V gene (reference sequence). Trimming took 4 bases from V and 8 from J, leaving 21 bases between them. CDR3 nucleotide sequence: TGTGCCAGCAGCCACCGGGGCCAGGGCGTGGGCGAAAAACTGTTTTTT. This translates into CASSHRGQGVGEKLFF.

The V gene is TRBV6-2 or TRBV6-3, the J gene TRBJ1-2, with TRBD1 matching over 8 bases. The J segment lost 5 bases and the V segment lost 3 bases, leaving 5 bases of the junction unmatched. Germline lookup yields CDR1 MNHEY and CDR2 SVGEGT. This CDR3 has 14 residues. CDR3 bases: TGTGCCAGCAGTTATTGGACAGGGCTGTATGGCTACACCTTC. Translation gives CASSYWTGLYGYTF.

In its sample, this clonotype was seen many times. The chain employs TRBV19 and TRBJ2-7, with TRBD2 matching over 13 bases. This CDR3 region has 15 residues. The junction had 8 bases not matched to a gene; V was cut back by 9 bases and J by 3 bases. Germline-derived CDR1 and CDR2 are LNHDA and SQIVND (reference sequence). The CDR3 region is CASRTSGSVGYEQYF. The CDR3, as DNA: TGTGCCAGCAGGACTAGCGGGAGTGTGGGCTACGAGCAGTACTTC.

This clonotype showed up many times. This chain connects TRBV30 to TRBJ2-1; 8 positions agree with TRBD2. Germline loops: CDR1 GTSNPN, CDR2 SVGIG (reference sequence). This CDR3 spans 15 amino acids. The V gene end was trimmed by 2 bases and the J gene end by 1 base; junction bases not matched to a gene: 4. CDR3 sequence (DNA): TGTGCCTGGAGTACGGGAGGGGTGTCCTACAATGAGCAGTTCTTC. This translates into CAWSTGGVSYNEQFF. The whole variable domain, filled in from reference TRBV30 and TRBJ2-1, reads SQTIHQWPATLVQPVGSPLSLECTVEGTSNPNLYWYRQAAGRGLQLLFYSVGIGQISSEVPQNLSASRPQDRQFILSSKKLLLSDSGFYLCAWSTGGVSYNEQFFGPGTRLTVL.

This clonotype was seen repeatedly, ten times or more. The chain couples TRBV20-1 to TRBJ1-2; tentatively, D is TRBD1 (5 bases). Germline V gene data show CDR1 as DFQATT and CDR2 as SNEGSKA (reference sequence). The CDR3 is 19 residues long. The ends were cut back, 6 bases at V and 3 bases at J, with 32 bases in the middle. The CDR3 loop reads CSATNSHRPNTQTYYGYTF. Here the CDR3 DNA reads TGCAGTGCCACAAATTCACACAGGCCGAACACACAGACGTACTATGGCTACACCTTC.

For this clonotype: This may be a read error, as it is one base from a much larger clone. The chain couples TRBV5-1 to TRBJ2-1; 8 bases align to TRBD2. The CDR3 covers 15 residues. Germline-derived CDR1 and CDR2 are SGHRS and YFSETQ. The CDR3 DNA reads TGCGCCAGTAGCTTACCAGCGGGAGAAATGGATGAGCAGTTCTTC. It specifies CASSLPAGEMDEQFF.

This clonotype was recorded at least ten times. The chain recombines TRBV12-3 or TRBV12-4 with TRBJ2-3; TRBD1 or TRBD2 may be the D gene (5 bases each). V was shortened by 5 bases and J by 6 bases, with 15 bases between the two germline ends. The CDR3 has 14 amino acids. The CDR3 is CASSAGAAPDTQYF. As DNA, the CDR3 is TGTGCCAGCAGTGCCGGGGCCGCCCCGGATACGCAGTATTTT.

This clonotype was counted a few times. This chain joins TRBV27 and TRBJ2-2; 7 bases match TRBD2. The CDR3 is 15 amino acids. The V segment lost 3 bases and the J segment 7 bases; nucleotides outside the gene matches: 8. Germline V gene lookup returns CDR1 MNHEY and CDR2 SMNVEV (reference sequence). The CDR3 spells CASSFERLAGGELFF. CDR3 bases: TGTGCCAGCAGTTTCGAACGACTAGCCGGCGGGGAGCTGTTTTTT.